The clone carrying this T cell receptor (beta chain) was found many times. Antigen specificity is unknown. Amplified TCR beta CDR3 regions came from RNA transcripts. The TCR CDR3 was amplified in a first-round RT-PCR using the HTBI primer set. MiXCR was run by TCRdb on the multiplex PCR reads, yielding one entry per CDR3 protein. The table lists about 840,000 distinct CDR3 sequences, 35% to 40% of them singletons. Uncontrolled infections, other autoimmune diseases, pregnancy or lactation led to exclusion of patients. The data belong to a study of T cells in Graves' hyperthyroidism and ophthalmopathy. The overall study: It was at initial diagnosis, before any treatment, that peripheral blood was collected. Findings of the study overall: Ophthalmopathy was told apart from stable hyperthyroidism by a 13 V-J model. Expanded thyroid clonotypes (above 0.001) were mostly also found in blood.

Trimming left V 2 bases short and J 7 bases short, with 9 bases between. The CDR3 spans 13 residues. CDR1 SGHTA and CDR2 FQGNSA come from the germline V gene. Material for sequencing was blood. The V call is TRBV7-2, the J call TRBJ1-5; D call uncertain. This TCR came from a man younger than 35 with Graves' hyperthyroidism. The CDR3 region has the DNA TGTGCCAGCAGCTTATTTAGGGAACAGCCCCAGCATTTT. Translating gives CASSLFREQPQHF.